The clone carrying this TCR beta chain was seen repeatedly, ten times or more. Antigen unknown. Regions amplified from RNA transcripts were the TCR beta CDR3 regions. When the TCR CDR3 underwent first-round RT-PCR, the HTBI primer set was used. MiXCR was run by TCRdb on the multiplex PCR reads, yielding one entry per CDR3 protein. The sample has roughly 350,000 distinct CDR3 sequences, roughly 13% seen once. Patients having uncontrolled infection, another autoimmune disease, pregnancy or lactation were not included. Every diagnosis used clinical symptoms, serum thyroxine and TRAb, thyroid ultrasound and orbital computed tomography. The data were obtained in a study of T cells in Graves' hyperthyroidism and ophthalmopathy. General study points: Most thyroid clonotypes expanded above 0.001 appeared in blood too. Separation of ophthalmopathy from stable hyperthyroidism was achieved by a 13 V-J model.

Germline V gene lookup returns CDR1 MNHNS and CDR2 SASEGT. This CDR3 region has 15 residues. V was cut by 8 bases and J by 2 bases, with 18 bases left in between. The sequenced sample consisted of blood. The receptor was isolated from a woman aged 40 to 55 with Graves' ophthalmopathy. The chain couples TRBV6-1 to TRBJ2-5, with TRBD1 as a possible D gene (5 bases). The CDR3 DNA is TGTGCCAGCGGAGAACAGGAGATCCCTCAAGAGACCCAGTACTTC. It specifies CASGEQEIPQETQYF.